The 11 T cell receptor beta chains given below trace back to one sample, sequenced in a study of T cell responses to AZD1222 COVID-19 vaccine (dated by TCRdb to the early 2020s). Receptors were amplified or captured by the immunoSEQ multiplex PCR assay. TCRdb provides this immuneACCESS table in a form limited to in-frame rearrangements. Some clones are lacking; in checked studies, under half of them reflect an unresolved V gene, and why the rest are absent is not known. Present in this sample are 150,000 to 200,000 clones, 94% of which were seen just once. The ten largest clonotypes hold about 9.2% of the sample. The time point label for this specimen denotes: baseline before first vaccination. The input for sequencing was peripheral blood, taken on day 0 of AZD1222 vaccination. Every receptor here comes from an adult in good health.

This chain connects TRBV7-9 to TRBJ2-2, with D possibly TRBD1 on 7 matching bases. Trimming took off 6 bases at V and 7 bases at J, with 12 bases between the two ends. The V gene's germline CDR1 is SEHNR and CDR2 FQNEAQ (reference sequence). This CDR3 comprises 13 residues. The CDR3 coding sequence is TGTGCCAGCAGTCAGGGGGGCGGCGGGGAGCTGTTTTTT. Translating gives CASSQGGGGELFF.

This clone was counted a single time. The DNA for the CDR3 is TGTGCCAGCAGTTTTCGGGGGATGAACACTGAAGCTTTCTTT. Translated: CASSFRGMNTEAFF. The chain is built from TRBV28 and TRBJ1-1; D is perhaps TRBD1 (5 bases). Trimming took off 3 bases at V and 0 bases at J, with 8 bases between the two ends. The germline V gene encodes CDR1 MDHEN and CDR2 SYDVKM. This CDR3 has 14 amino acids.

The rearrangement joins TRBV10-2 to TRBJ1-1, with D possibly being TRBD1 (5 bases). The CDR3 has 14 amino acids. V dropped 1 base and J dropped 8 bases, with 14 bases sitting between them. Germline lookup yields CDR1 WSHSY and CDR2 SAAADI. The CDR3 sequence is CASSEFLGQTEAFF. CDR3 sequence (DNA): TGCGCCAGCAGTGAGTTCTTGGGGCAGACCGAAGCTTTCTTT.

The genes are TRBV27 and TRBJ1-1, with TRBD1 identical over 10 bases. This CDR3 has 14 residues. V shed 4 bases and J 6 bases; nucleotides not matched to a gene: 5. Germline lookup yields CDR1 MNHEY and CDR2 SMNVEV (reference sequence). Written as DNA, the CDR3 is TGTGCCAGCAGTTCGGGACAGGGGTTGGCTGAAGCTTTCTTT. Encoded protein: CASSSGQGLAEAFF.

This chain links TRBV3-1 (or the pseudogene TRBV3-2) with TRBJ2-5; TRBD1 matches 7 bases. Trimming took 3 bases from V and 8 from J; bases not matched to a gene: 12. Germline assignment: CDR1 LGHDT and CDR2 YNNKEL (reference sequence). This CDR3 comprises 15 residues. CDR3 sequence: CASSQGQDRLATQYF. The CDR3 bases are TGTGCCAGCAGCCAGGGGCAGGACAGGCTCGCAACCCAGTACTTC.

This chain joins TRBV5-5 and TRBJ2-7; 8 nucleotides align to TRBD1. The germline CDR1 and CDR2 sequences are SGHKS and YYEKEE (reference sequence). This CDR3 has 14 residues. The V gene end was trimmed by 4 bases and the J gene end by 5 bases; junction bases not matched to a gene: 8. For the CDR3, the DNA is TGTGCCAGCAGCCCGAGGGTGACAGGGGACGAGCAGTACTTC. It codes for CASSPRVTGDEQYF. The entire variable domain, with the rest obtained from reference TRBV5-5 and TRBJ2-7, is as follows: DAGVTQSPTHLIKTRGQQVTLRCSPISGHKSVSWYQQVLGQGPQFIFQYYEKEERGRGNFPDRFSARQFPNYSSELNVNALLLGDSALYLCASSPRVTGDEQYFGPGTRLTVT.

A word on this clone: Since a much larger clone is just one base distant, this may be a read error. The chain joins TRBV19 to TRBJ1-1, with D possibly being TRBD1 (6 bases). Deletions cut 4 bases from V and 1 base from J, with 10 bases between. This CDR3 region has 14 residues. The germline gives CDR1 LNHDA, CDR2 SQIVND (reference sequence). The CDR3 DNA reads as TGTGCCAGTAGTACCGGACAGAAGAACACTGAAGCTTTCTTT. Protein product: CASSTGQKNTEAFF.

V gene TRBV20-1 combines with J gene TRBJ2-7, with 11 nucleotides matching TRBD2. The CDR3 consists of 13 residues. Germline V lookup: CDR1 DFQATT, CDR2 SNEGSKA (reference sequence). The V segment lost 3 bases and the J segment 6 bases; nucleotides outside the gene matches: 4. The CDR3 DNA is TGCAGTGCTAGTAAGCTAGCGGGAGGCGAGCAGTACTTC. Protein sequence: CSASKLAGGEQYF.

The chain employs TRBV5-1 and TRBJ1-4; D not certain. Germline assignment: CDR1 SGHRS and CDR2 YFSETQ. The CDR3 loop spans 14 amino acids. Trimming removed 4 bases at V and 0 bases at J, with 7 bases between. Written as DNA, the CDR3 is TGCGCCAGCAGCCGCGGGACAACTAATGAAAAACTGTTTTTT. Translated: CASSRGTTNEKLFF. The whole variable domain, filled in from reference TRBV5-1 and TRBJ1-4, reads KAGVTQTPRYLIKTRGQQVTLSCSPISGHRSVSWYQQTPGQGLQFLFEYFSETQRNKGNFPGRFSGRQFSNSRSEMNVSTLELGDSALYLCASSRGTTNEKLFFGSGTQLSVL.

This clone was counted a single time. This rearrangement joins TRBV11-3 to TRBJ2-2; unclear D gene. Germline V gene sequence: CDR1 SGHNT, CDR2 YENEEA. With 5 bases removed from V and 3 bases from J, the gap between germline ends came to 10 bases. This CDR3 contains 14 residues. Here the CDR3 reads CASSLGGYTGELFF. CDR3 DNA sequence: TGTGCCAGCAGCCTGGGTGGGTACACCGGGGAGCTGTTTTTT.

J is TRBJ2-7 and V is TRBV19; possible D gene TRBD2, 5 bases. CDR1 and CDR2 from the germline V gene are LNHDA and SQIVND (reference sequence). V was trimmed by 6 bases and J by 2 bases, leaving 20 bases between them. This CDR3 is built from 16 residues. CDR3 coding DNA: TGTGCCAGTAGCTCTGCCCGGACGGGGAAAACCTACGAGCAGTACTTC. Its translation: CASSSARTGKTYEQYF.